Below, 5 T cell receptor beta chains from the same sample are listed, as sequenced in a study of cytomegalovirus exposure and HLA in healthy donors. The study ran its PCR with 60 Vbeta and 13 Jbeta primers. Some clones are missing from TCRdb's copy, which holds only in-frame ones; the method was immunoSEQ multiplex PCR. The sample has 200,000 to 250,000 clones, approximately 87% seen once. The sample taken for sequencing was PBMCs. These receptors were taken from a human donor in good health.

This chain uses TRBV2 with TRBJ2-5, with D uncertain. Germline V gives CDR1 SNHLY, CDR2 FYNNEI. Trimming removed 0 bases at V and 2 bases at J, with 13 bases between. CDR3 length: 16 amino acids. The CDR3 bases are TGTGCCAGCAGTGAAGCGCTTTGGTCTATGCAAGAGACCCAGTACTTC. Its protein is CASSEALWSMQETQYF.

This clone was seen more than once but under ten times. V usage is TRBV2 and J usage is TRBJ1-2, with a tentative D call TRBD1 (6 bases). The CDR3 has 14 amino acids. CDR1 and CDR2 (germline): SNHLY, FYNNEI. Trimming cost V 1 base and J 5 bases, with 11 bases left between them. The CDR3 DNA reads TGTGCCAGCAGTGAAGGAACAGGGAGATATGGCTACACCTTC. Protein sequence: CASSEGTGRYGYTF.

This clone was seen just once. The rearrangement joins TRBV2 to TRBJ2-2; 8 bases align to TRBD2. This CDR3 has 16 amino acids. From germline, CDR1 is SNHLY and CDR2 FYNNEI. V shed 6 bases, J shed 4 bases, and the junction held 10 bases outside the gene matches. CDR3 protein: CASRPPGRVGTGELFF. DNA for the CDR3: TGTGCCAGCAGACCTCCCGGGAGGGTGGGCACCGGGGAGCTGTTTTTT.

The sample holds one count of this clone. The CDR3 sequence: CSVERLAGGYEQFF. Here the CDR3 DNA reads TGCAGCGTTGAAAGGCTAGCGGGAGGCTATGAGCAGTTCTTC. J is TRBJ2-1 and V is TRBV29-1; 11 nucleotides line up with TRBD2. V lost 2 bases, J lost 8 bases, and 5 bases stayed unmatched. CDR3 size: 14 residues. Germline V lookup: CDR1 SQVTM, CDR2 ANQGSEA.

The rearrangement uses TRBV7-9 and TRBJ2-7; D perhaps matches TRBD2 (5 bases). Trimming removed 5 bases at V and 2 bases at J, with 13 bases between. The CDR3 totals 14 residues. Germline V gene lookup returns CDR1 SEHNR and CDR2 FQNEAQ (reference sequence). The CDR3 DNA reads TGTGCCAGCAGCCAACGTCAGAGGGCCTACGAGCAGTACTTC. It is translated as CASSQRQRAYEQYF.